This entry lists 30 T cell receptor beta chains sequenced from one sample in a study of cytomegalovirus exposure and HLA in healthy donors. It was with 60 Vbeta and 13 Jbeta primers that the PCR ran. Some clones are missing from TCRdb's copy, which holds only in-frame ones; the method was immunoSEQ multiplex PCR. There are fewer than 85,000 clones in the sample, with 5% held by the top ten. Sample: PBMCs. The receptors come from a middle-aged woman in good health and CMV-seropositive.

The DNA for the CDR3 is TGTGCCAGCAGTGAGTTTCTGTCTAGCGGGGAGAATGAGCAGTTCTTC. This sequence encodes CASSEFLSSGENEQFF. The gene calls are TRBV6-1 and TRBJ2-1; TRBD2 matches 9 bases. After removal of 3 bases from V and 7 bases from J, the junction contained 10 bases not matched to a gene. The CDR3 has 16 amino acids. Germline loops: CDR1 MNHNS, CDR2 SASEGT.

As DNA, the CDR3 is TGTGCCAGCAGCGTTGTGAGCTCCTACGAGCAGTACTTC. This gives the protein CASSVVSSYEQYF. This sequence joins TRBV7-2 and TRBJ2-7; D is uncertain. Germline V CDR1 and CDR2: SGHTA, FQGNSA. The germline V and J ends were trimmed by 5 bases and 0 bases, with 8 bases remaining between them. There are 13 residues in the CDR3.

This rearrangement joins TRBV11-2 to TRBJ1-2, with a possible D match to TRBD1 (6 bases). V lost 1 base to trimming and J lost 4 bases, with 13 bases between them. The CDR3 totals 15 residues. Germline CDR1 reads SGHAT; CDR2 reads FQNNGV. The CDR3 DNA reads as TGTGCCAGCAGCTTAGGAGCGGGACAACGCTATGGCTACACCTTC. Translation gives CASSLGAGQRYGYTF.

The chain has TRBV6-4 and TRBJ1-1; D uncertain. CDR1 is MRHNA and CDR2 is SNTAGT in the germline V gene. This CDR3 has 14 amino acids. V lost 0 bases and J 1 base, leaving 6 bases between the germline ends. This chain's CDR3 is CASSDSEENTEAFF. The CDR3 DNA sequence: TGTGCCAGCAGTGACTCCGAGGAGAACACTGAAGCTTTCTTT.

The chain is built from TRBV7-6 and TRBJ1-2; D possibly corresponds to TRBD1 (5 bases). Germline assignment: CDR1 SGHVS and CDR2 FNYEAQ. The length of the CDR3 is 15 residues. Trimming took 4 bases from V and 6 from J, leaving 18 bases between them. CDR3 nucleotide sequence: TGTGCCAGCAGCTCGGACACCCAGGGTTGGGATGGCTACACCTTC. Translated, it gives CASSSDTQGWDGYTF.

V is TRBV6-1 and J is TRBJ1-5, with 8 bases matching TRBD1. Per the germline V gene, CDR1 is MNHNS and CDR2 is SASEGT. V gave up 6 bases and J gave up 5 bases; unmatched junction bases: 6. The length of the CDR3 is 14 residues. CDR3 DNA sequence: TGTGCCAGCAGCCTCGGACAGGGCGATCAGCCCCAGCATTTT. Translated, it gives CASSLGQGDQPQHF.

This rearrangement joins TRBV19 to TRBJ1-5; possible D gene TRBD1, 6 bases. The CDR3 consists of 16 residues. Germline assignment: CDR1 LNHDA and CDR2 SQIVND (reference sequence). The V gene lost 1 base and the J gene lost 4 bases, with 14 bases spanning the gap. CDR3 DNA sequence: TGTGCCAGTAGTATAGTGGGCAGGGGTGGGAATCAGCCCCAGCATTTT. Protein sequence: CASSIVGRGGNQPQHF.

The chain joins TRBV28 to TRBJ2-7; TRBD1 matches 7 bases. V was pared by 0 bases and J by 4 bases, with 6 bases of the junction left unmatched. The length of the CDR3 is 15 residues. Germline V gives CDR1 MDHEN, CDR2 SYDVKM. CDR3 nucleotides: TGTGCCAGCAGTTTATGGCAGGGGGAATTATACGAGCAGTACTTC. Its translation: CASSLWQGELYEQYF.

The chain uses TRBV7-2 and TRBJ1-2; 9 positions agree with TRBD1. The CDR3 loop spans 14 amino acids. The trim removed 4 bases at V and 4 bases at J, leaving 4 bases unmatched. Germline V gene data show CDR1 as SGHTA and CDR2 as FQGNSA. The CDR3 is CASSWDREAYGYTF. In DNA form, the CDR3 reads TGTGCCAGCAGCTGGGACAGGGAGGCCTATGGCTACACCTTC.

The J gene is TRBJ2-1, the V gene TRBV11-3, with D perhaps TRBD1 (6 bases). This CDR3 is built from 13 residues. Trimming took off 5 bases at V and 2 bases at J, with 7 bases between the two ends. In germline, CDR1 is SGHNT, CDR2 YENEEA. The CDR3 DNA is TGTGCCAGCAGCAACAGGGCCTACAATGAGCAGTTCTTC. Amino acids: CASSNRAYNEQFF.

CDR3 residues: CASSIGGAPNEKLFF. CDR3 DNA sequence: TGCGCCAGCAGCATCGGGGGGGCGCCTAATGAAAAACTGTTTTTT. This rearrangement joins TRBV5-1 to TRBJ1-4, with D perhaps matching TRBD1 (6 bases). The germline CDR1 and CDR2 sequences are SGHRS and YFSETQ. The CDR3 is 15 amino acids. V lost 4 bases and J lost 3, with 13 bases in between. The full variable domain, rest sourced from reference TRBV5-1 and TRBJ1-4, is KAGVTQTPRYLIKTRGQQVTLSCSPISGHRSVSWYQQTPGQGLQFLFEYFSETQRNKGNFPGRFSGRQFSNSRSEMNVSTLELGDSALYLCASSIGGAPNEKLFFGSGTQLSVL.

The chain employs TRBV11-2 and TRBJ2-3; D perhaps matches TRBD2 (6 bases). V was pared by 5 bases and J by 2 bases, with 14 bases between. The germline V gene has CDR1 SGHAT and CDR2 FQNNGV. The CDR3 runs to 15 residues. The CDR3 sequence is CASSRTGTYTDTQYF. The CDR3 DNA is TGTGCCAGCAGCCGAACTGGGACTTACACAGATACGCAGTATTTT.

This chain links TRBV6-5 with TRBJ2-1, with D possibly TRBD1 on 7 matching bases. The germline V gene has CDR1 MNHEY and CDR2 SVGAGI. V was trimmed by 5 bases and J by 7 bases, leaving 18 bases between them. The CDR3 sequence is 15 residues long. CDR3 nucleotides: TGTGCCAGCAGTATTTTCCAGGGGGGTAGGAATGAGCAGTTCTTC. Protein product: CASSIFQGGRNEQFF.

The chain joins TRBV4-1 to TRBJ2-5, with D hard to call. CDR1 and CDR2 (germline): MGHRA, YSYEKL. V shed 4 bases and J shed 2 bases, with 8 bases lying between them. This CDR3 has 13 residues. The CDR3 here is CASSPVQQETQYF. The CDR3 coding sequence is TGCGCCAGCAGCCCAGTACAGCAAGAGACCCAGTACTTC.

The V gene is TRBV9, the J gene TRBJ2-5, with TRBD2 matching 7 bases. The J segment lost 5 bases and the V segment lost 4 bases, leaving 17 bases of the junction unmatched. Looked up from germline, CDR1 is SGDLS and CDR2 is YYNGEE. This CDR3 spans 17 amino acids. The DNA for the CDR3 is TGTGCCAGCAGCCTTACTAATAGCGGGTCCCTCTGGGAGACCCAGTACTTC. The encoded protein is CASSLTNSGSLWETQYF.

This chain uses TRBV10-1 with TRBJ2-1, with D perhaps matching TRBD1 (6 bases). Trimming left V 0 bases short and J 7 bases short, with 10 bases between. Germline assignment: CDR1 WNHNN and CDR2 SYGVQD (reference sequence). The CDR3 runs 14 residues. The CDR3 loop reads CASSESRGSNEQFF. CDR3 coding DNA: TGCGCCAGCAGTGAGTCGAGGGGGTCTAATGAGCAGTTCTTC.

The rearrangement uses TRBV4-2 and TRBJ2-1, with 10 positions matching TRBD2. The junction had 5 bases not matched to a gene; V was cut back by 1 base and J by 5 bases. Looked up from germline, CDR1 is LGHNA and CDR2 is YNFKEQ. This CDR3 has 16 amino acids. CDR3 in amino acids: CASSQGQRGGNNEQFF. DNA for the CDR3: TGTGCCAGCAGCCAAGGACAGCGGGGGGGCAACAATGAGCAGTTCTTC.

The genes are TRBV7-9 and TRBJ2-5; D perhaps matches TRBD2 (5 bases). Trimming shortened V by 3 bases and J by 10 bases, and 18 bases separated the two germline ends. The CDR3 is 14 amino acids. Germline-derived CDR1 and CDR2 are SEHNR and FQNEAQ (reference sequence). The CDR3 bases are TGTGCCAGCAGCTTCGGACTCCCGCCTAGTGGCCAGTACTTC. Its protein is CASSFGLPPSGQYF.

This rearrangement joins TRBV19 to TRBJ1-2; D is uncertain. Per germline, CDR1 LNHDA and CDR2 SQIVND (reference sequence). The CDR3 is 14 residues long. The V gene lost 5 bases and the J gene lost 0 bases, with 10 bases spanning the gap. This CDR3 is CASSPRAANYGYTF. DNA for the CDR3: TGTGCCAGTAGTCCGCGGGCCGCTAACTATGGCTACACCTTC.

This chain uses TRBV10-3 with TRBJ1-1; 7 bases line up with TRBD1. Germline loops: CDR1 ENHRY, CDR2 SYGVKD. Trimming removed 6 bases from V and 2 bases from J; junction bases left unmatched: 18. This CDR3 has 18 residues. In nucleotides, the CDR3 is TGTGCCATCAGCGGCACAGGGGACTGGGCCGCTACCAACACTGAAGCTTTCTTT. Protein: CAISGTGDWAATNTEAFF.

This chain links TRBV19 with TRBJ2-7; 11 bases agree with TRBD2. The CDR3 runs 21 residues. In germline, CDR1 is LNHDA, CDR2 SQIVND (reference sequence). Trimming at V came to 5 bases and at J to 0 bases, leaving 21 bases not matched to a gene. The CDR3 DNA reads as TGTGCCAGTAGTGTCATTATCAGGGGGATAGCGGGAGGGCCAACCTCCTACGAGCAGTACTTC. It specifies CASSVIIRGIAGGPTSYEQYF.

The chain uses TRBV13 and TRBJ1-3, with a weak D call TRBD1 (5 bases). The CDR3 consists of 12 residues. Germline V CDR1 and CDR2: PRHDT, FYEKMQ (reference sequence). V was cut by 1 base and J by 7 bases, with 5 bases left in between. The CDR3 sequence is CASSLEGNTIYF. CDR3 bases: TGTGCCAGCAGCTTAGAGGGGAACACCATATATTTT.

The rearrangement links TRBV6-1 to TRBJ1-6; no reliable D call. V gave up 3 bases and J gave up 13 bases, with 10 bases separating them. CDR1 and CDR2 from the germline V gene are MNHNS and SASEGT. This CDR3 is built from 12 residues. CDR3 protein: CASSESGVPLHF. CDR3 DNA: TGTGCCAGCAGTGAGTCCGGGGTGCCCCTCCACTTT.

The CDR3 region is CASSRGQGNTEAFF. In DNA form, the CDR3 reads TGTGCCAGCAGCAGAGGACAGGGGAACACTGAAGCTTTCTTT. V and J are TRBV5-4 and TRBJ1-1; 8 bases are a match to TRBD1. The CDR3 has 14 residues. J lost 1 base, V lost 4 bases, and 3 bases had no gene match. Germline V lookup: CDR1 SGHNT, CDR2 YYREEE (reference sequence).

V and J are TRBV6-1 and TRBJ1-1; 7 nucleotides match TRBD1. CDR1 and CDR2 from the germline V gene are MNHNS and SASEGT. The CDR3 is 12 amino acids. J lost 7 bases, V lost 6 bases, and 5 bases had no gene match. This chain's CDR3 is CASRATGDEAFF. The CDR3 nucleotides read TGTGCCAGCAGGGCTACAGGGGATGAAGCTTTCTTT.

V and J are TRBV5-8 and TRBJ1-4, with D perhaps TRBD1 (5 bases). Germline assignment: CDR1 SGHTS and CDR2 YDEGEE. Trimming shortened V by 4 bases and J by 8 bases, and 12 bases separated the two germline ends. This CDR3 is built from 13 residues. The CDR3 DNA is TGTGCCAGCAGCGCGACTTACAGGGAAAAACTGTTTTTT. It specifies CASSATYREKLFF.

The chain combines TRBV9 with TRBJ2-1; TRBD2 is a possible D gene (5 bases). This CDR3 is 16 amino acids long. CDR1 is SGDLS, CDR2 YYNGEE, per germline. V was cut by 3 bases and J by 0 bases, with 13 bases left in between. CDR3 DNA: TGTGCCAGCAGCGGGACTTTTATTACCTCCTACAATGAGCAGTTCTTC. This sequence encodes CASSGTFITSYNEQFF. Combining the CDR3 with reference TRBV9 and TRBJ2-1 gives the whole variable domain DSGVTQTPKHLITATGQRVTLRCSPRSGDLSVYWYQQSLDQGLQFLIQYYNGEERAKGNILERFSAQQFPDLHSELNLSSLELGDSALYFCASSGTFITSYNEQFFGPGTRLTVL.

This sequence joins TRBV5-1 and TRBJ2-3, with TRBD2 matching over 7 bases. The CDR3 length is 15 residues. The germline CDR1 and CDR2 sequences are SGHRS and YFSETQ. J was trimmed by 5 bases and V by 4 bases; bases with no gene match: 10. This chain's CDR3 is CASSPLAAAIDTQYF. The CDR3 coding sequence is TGCGCCAGCAGCCCTCTAGCGGCAGCCATAGATACGCAGTATTTT.

V and J are TRBV5-1 and TRBJ2-2, with 7 bases that match TRBD2. The CDR3 runs 15 residues. Losses at the gene ends were 2 bases for V and 6 bases for J; bases not matched to a gene: 7. The germline V gene has CDR1 SGHRS and CDR2 YFSETQ. Written as DNA, the CDR3 is TGCGCCAGCAGCTTTATGGGCGGGAGCGCCGGGGAGCTGTTTTTT. Translating it yields CASSFMGGSAGELFF.

CDR3 in DNA: TGTGCCAGCAGCTTGGGTCAGGCGGGCTTCTATGGCTACACCTTC. Its protein product is CASSLGQAGFYGYTF. This chain uses TRBV5-6 with TRBJ1-2, with D uncertain. V was trimmed by 0 bases and J by 4 bases, leaving 13 bases between them. The CDR3 totals 15 residues. Per the germline V gene, CDR1 is SGHDT and CDR2 is YYEEEE.